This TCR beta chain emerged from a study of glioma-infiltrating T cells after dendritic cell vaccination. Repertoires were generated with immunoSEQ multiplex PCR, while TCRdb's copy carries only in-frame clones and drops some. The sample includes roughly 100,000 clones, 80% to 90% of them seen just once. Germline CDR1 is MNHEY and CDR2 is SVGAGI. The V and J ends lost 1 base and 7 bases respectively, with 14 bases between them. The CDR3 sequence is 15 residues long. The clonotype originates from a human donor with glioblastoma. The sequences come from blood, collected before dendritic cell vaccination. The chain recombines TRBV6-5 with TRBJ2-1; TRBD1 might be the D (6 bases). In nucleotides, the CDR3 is TGTGCCAGCAGTTACTTAGGACAGACTCTTAATGAGCAGTTCTTC. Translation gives CASSYLGQTLNEQFF.